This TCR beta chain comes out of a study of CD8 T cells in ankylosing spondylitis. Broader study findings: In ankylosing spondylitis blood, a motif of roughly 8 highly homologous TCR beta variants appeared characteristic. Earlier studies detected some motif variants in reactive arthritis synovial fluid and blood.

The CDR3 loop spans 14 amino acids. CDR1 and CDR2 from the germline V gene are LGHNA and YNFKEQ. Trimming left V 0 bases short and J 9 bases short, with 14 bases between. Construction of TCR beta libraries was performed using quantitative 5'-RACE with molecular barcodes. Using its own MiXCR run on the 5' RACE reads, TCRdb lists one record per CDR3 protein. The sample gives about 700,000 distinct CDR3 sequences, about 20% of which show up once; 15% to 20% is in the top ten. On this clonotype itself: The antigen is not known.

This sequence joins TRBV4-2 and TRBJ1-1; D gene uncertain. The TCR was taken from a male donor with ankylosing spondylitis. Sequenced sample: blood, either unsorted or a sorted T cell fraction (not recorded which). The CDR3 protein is CASSQDRGRSKAFF. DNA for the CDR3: TGTGCCAGCAGCCAAGATCGCGGCAGGTCTAAAGCTTTCTTT.